The 26 T cell receptor beta chains below all came from one sample that was sequenced in a study of blood T cells in healthy people across ages. With a J-beta primer mix and a sample-barcoded 5' primer, a second PCR ran about 7 to 11 cycles. TCRdb used MiXCR to reprocess the 5' RACE reads, holding one entry per CDR3 protein. This sample has 700,000 to 850,000 distinct CDR3 sequences; about 34% occur once, and the top ten carry approximately 13%. The sequenced material came from blood. The source is a man aged 18 to 35 in good health.

The chain uses TRBV29-1 and TRBJ2-3; the D gene is possibly TRBD2 (5 bases). V shed 0 bases and J shed 5 bases, with 12 bases lying between them. Germline loops: CDR1 SQVTM, CDR2 ANQGSEA. This CDR3 is built from 14 residues. CDR3: CSVEEPIRGDTQYF. The CDR3 DNA sequence: TGCAGCGTTGAAGAGCCGATCCGGGGAGATACGCAGTATTTT.

The table lists this clonotype with a few counts. The CDR3 is CASSSGGAGGYTF. Written as DNA, the CDR3 is TGTGCCAGCAGTTCCGGGGGCGCGGGGGGCTACACCTTC. The genes are TRBV27 and TRBJ1-2, with D possibly being TRBD1 (6 bases). The V and J ends lost 4 bases and 8 bases respectively, with 14 bases between them. The CDR3 runs 13 residues. CDR1 is MNHEY and CDR2 is SMNVEV in the germline V gene (reference sequence).

This clonotype was seen a handful of times. The chain recombines TRBV2 with TRBJ1-1; TRBD1 matches at 7 bases. This CDR3 region has 13 residues. Unmatched junction bases numbered 10, after V lost 10 bases and J lost 5 bases. CDR1 and CDR2 from the germline V gene are SNHLY and FYNNEI. CDR3 sequence (DNA): TGTGCCATGAGGACAGGTGGGGGTACTGAAGCTTTCTTT. Its translation is CAMRTGGGTEAFF.

This clonotype was counted only a few times. The chain recombines TRBV12-3 or TRBV12-4 with TRBJ2-2, with TRBD1 matching 9 bases. The V segment lost 2 bases and the J segment 1 base; nucleotides outside the gene matches: 2. CDR3 size: 16 residues. This CDR3 is CASSLWGQGNTGELFF. CDR3 coding DNA: TGTGCCAGCAGTTTATGGGGACAGGGGAACACCGGGGAGCTGTTTTTT.

The genes are TRBV12-3 or TRBV12-4 and TRBJ1-4; D gene unclear. V lost 5 bases to trimming and J lost 0 bases, with 10 bases between them. The CDR3 loop spans 15 amino acids. The CDR3 reads CASSGQPATNEKLFF. CDR3 DNA sequence: TGTGCCAGCAGTGGGCAACCCGCAACTAATGAAAAACTGTTTTTT.

This chain joins TRBV5-1 and TRBJ2-5; 8 positions agree with TRBD2. CDR1 SGHRS and CDR2 YFSETQ come from the germline V gene. The V and J ends lost 3 bases and 1 base, in that order; junction bases with no gene match: 2. The CDR3 covers 14 residues. Written as DNA, the CDR3 is TGCGCCAGCAGCTCCGGGGGGGCCCAAGAGACCCAGTACTTC. Translation gives CASSSGGAQETQYF.

The gene calls are TRBV14 and TRBJ2-5; 7 nucleotides align to TRBD2. V lost 4 bases, J lost 11 bases, and 13 bases stayed unmatched. The germline gives CDR1 SGHDN, CDR2 FVKESK. The CDR3 runs to 14 residues. This CDR3 is CASSPRLAEGEQYF. CDR3 sequence (DNA): TGTGCCAGCAGCCCCCGACTAGCAGAGGGTGAGCAGTACTTC.

The chain joins TRBV29-1 to TRBJ2-5; 9 nucleotides align to TRBD2. Germline values: CDR1 SQVTM, CDR2 ANQGSEA. The length of the CDR3 is 12 residues. The ends lost 2 bases at V and 13 bases at J; junction bases unmatched: 8. The CDR3 nucleotides read TGCAGCGTTGAACCTGAACTAGCGGGTTTGTACTTC. Amino acid sequence: CSVEPELAGLYF.

The chain uses TRBV12-3 or TRBV12-4 and TRBJ1-2; D gene uncertain. The CDR3 spans 13 residues. V was clipped by 5 bases and J by 2 bases, with 9 bases between them. The CDR3 is CASSVSENYGYTF. DNA for the CDR3: TGTGCCAGCAGTGTCAGTGAGAACTATGGCTACACCTTC.

V is TRBV11-2 and J is TRBJ2-7; no firm D call. Trimming stripped 6 bases from V and 7 bases from J, with 10 bases between. The germline CDR1 and CDR2 sequences are SGHAT and FQNNGV. The CDR3 loop spans 11 amino acids. As DNA, the CDR3 is TGTGCCAGCAGTCGTATAGATGAGCAGTACTTC. It translates to CASSRIDEQYF. Supplemented by reference TRBV11-2 and TRBJ2-7, the full variable domain reads EAGVAQSPRYKIIEKRQSVAFWCNPISGHATLYWYQQILGQGPKLLIQFQNNGVVDDSQLPKDRFSAERLKGVDSTLKIQPAKLEDSAVYLCASSRIDEQYFGPGTRLTVT.

This rearrangement joins TRBV28 to TRBJ2-1; D not resolved. Trimming shortened V by 4 bases and J by 7 bases, and 11 bases separated the two germline ends. Germline CDR1 and CDR2: MDHEN and SYDVKM. The CDR3 covers 13 residues. CDR3 bases: TGTGCCAGCAGTTCCCGGTATTCTAATGAGCAGTTCTTC. This sequence encodes CASSSRYSNEQFF. The entire variable domain, with the rest obtained from reference TRBV28 and TRBJ2-1, is as follows: DVKVTQSSRYLVKRTGEKVFLECVQDMDHENMFWYRQDPGLGLRLIYFSYDVKMKEKGDIPEGYSVSREKKERFSLILESASTNQTSMYLCASSSRYSNEQFFGPGTRLTVL.

This clonotype turned up a few times. V gene TRBV7-9 combines with J gene TRBJ2-1, with D possibly being TRBD2 (6 bases). With 5 bases removed from V and 0 bases from J, the gap between germline ends came to 26 bases. The germline gives CDR1 SEHNR, CDR2 FQNEAQ (reference sequence). CDR3 length equals 20 residues. CDR3 amino acids: CASSPHGGRTNEVSYNEQFF. As DNA, the CDR3 is TGTGCCAGCAGCCCCCACGGGGGTAGAACCAACGAGGTCTCCTACAATGAGCAGTTCTTC.

This chain uses TRBV3-1 with TRBJ2-5; D possibly corresponds to TRBD2 (6 bases). Trimming left V 4 bases short and J 0 bases short, with 15 bases between. CDR1 LGHDT and CDR2 YNNKEL come from the germline V gene (reference sequence). This CDR3 spans 16 amino acids. In DNA, the CDR3 is TGTGCCAGCAGCCGGCGGGCGGCGGGATACCAAGAGACCCAGTACTTC. This translates into CASSRRAAGYQETQYF.

J is TRBJ1-5 and V is TRBV12-3 or TRBV12-4; 7 nucleotides align to TRBD1. V lost 4 bases and J lost 7; bases outside the gene matches: 7. The CDR3 has 14 residues. The CDR3 nucleotides read TGTGCCAGCAGTTCACGACAGGGACGACAGCCCCAGCATTTT. Its protein product is CASSSRQGRQPQHF.

This clonotype was seen many times. This sequence joins TRBV29-1 and TRBJ1-5, with 7 bases lining up with TRBD1. The CDR3 is 12 residues long. Germline V gene lookup returns CDR1 SQVTM and CDR2 ANQGSEA. V was clipped by 7 bases and J by 2 bases; unmatched bases: 2. This chain's CDR3 is CSAGQGNQPQHF. In nucleotides, the CDR3 is TGCAGCGCCGGACAGGGCAATCAGCCCCAGCATTTT.

This chain connects TRBV4-2 to TRBJ1-6, with no clear D. CDR3 size: 13 residues. CDR1 and CDR2 (germline): LGHNA, YNFKEQ. The V and J ends lost 3 bases and 7 bases respectively, with 7 bases between them. DNA for the CDR3: TGTGCCAGCAGCCAGTTTGAGAATTCACCCCTCCACTTT. This codes for CASSQFENSPLHF.

This clonotype was counted between two and nine times. J is TRBJ2-3 and V is TRBV4-1; TRBD1 aligns across 7 bases. There are 15 residues in the CDR3. V was clipped by 3 bases and J by 4 bases; unmatched bases: 7. Per the germline V gene, CDR1 is MGHRA and CDR2 is YSYEKL. The CDR3, as DNA: TGCGCCAGCAGCCACGGCAGGGGGTTCCCAGATACGCAGTATTTT. Its translation: CASSHGRGFPDTQYF.

The chain carries TRBV12-3 or TRBV12-4 and TRBJ2-3; D is undetermined. The V end was cut by 4 bases, the J end by 0 bases, with 14 bases between. The CDR3 contains 16 residues. CDR3 nucleotide sequence: TGTGCCAGCAGTTACGGACGCAGGTTGAGCACAGATACGCAGTATTTT. This sequence encodes CASSYGRRLSTDTQYF.

Only a few counts were recorded for this clonotype. J is TRBJ1-5 and V is TRBV5-1; maybe TRBD1 (6 bases). The length of the CDR3 is 16 residues. Trimming removed 0 bases from V and 12 bases from J, with 22 bases in between. The germline gives CDR1 SGHRS, CDR2 YFSETQ. The CDR3 nucleotides are TGCGCCAGCAGCTTGGGACCCCGACAGGCGCCGAGTCTCCAGCATTTT. This gives the protein CASSLGPRQAPSLQHF.

V is TRBV29-1 and J is TRBJ2-1; D not certain. V was shortened by 7 bases and J by 7 bases, with 17 bases between the two germline ends. This CDR3 is 13 amino acids long. Germline CDR1 SQVTM, CDR2 ANQGSEA. The CDR3 spells CSGDRLLGNEQFF. The CDR3 DNA sequence: TGCAGCGGAGACCGCCTCCTTGGGAATGAGCAGTTCTTC.

The rearrangement joins TRBV4-2 to TRBJ2-5; D unclear. This CDR3 has 15 residues. Looked up from germline, CDR1 is LGHNA and CDR2 is YNFKEQ. Trimming left V 0 bases short and J 5 bases short, with 13 bases between. The CDR3 spells CASSQDLGTTETQYF. CDR3 DNA sequence: TGTGCCAGCAGCCAAGATTTGGGTACGACGGAGACCCAGTACTTC.

This clonotype appeared many times. The chain employs TRBV30 and TRBJ2-1, with 8 bases fitting TRBD1. V lost 5 bases and J lost 9; bases outside the gene matches: 6. Germline V gene sequence: CDR1 GTSNPN, CDR2 SVGIG (reference sequence). The CDR3 is 12 residues long. CDR3 DNA sequence: TGTGCCTGGGGACAGGGAATCGGTGAGCAGTTCTTC. Protein product: CAWGQGIGEQFF. Supplemented by reference TRBV30 and TRBJ2-1, the full variable domain reads SQTIHQWPATLVQPVGSPLSLECTVEGTSNPNLYWYRQAAGRGLQLLFYSVGIGQISSEVPQNLSASRPQDRQFILSSKKLLLSDSGFYLCAWGQGIGEQFFGPGTRLTVL.

This clonotype appeared a single time. Being one base from a much bigger clone, this may be a read error. V usage is TRBV29-1 and J usage is TRBJ2-1; D possibly uses TRBD1 or TRBD2 (6 bases each). Germline assignment: CDR1 SQVTM and CDR2 ANQGSEA. The CDR3 consists of 13 residues. Here the CDR3 DNA reads TGCAGCGTTGAAGGGGGGGCCGGCAATGAGCAGGTCTTC. It yields the protein CSVEGGAGNEQVF.

V usage is TRBV6-5 and J usage is TRBJ2-6; D is unresolved. The germline V gene has CDR1 MNHEY and CDR2 SVGAGI. Trimming removed 5 bases from V and 0 bases from J, with 8 bases in between. The CDR3 runs 15 residues. Here the CDR3 reads CASSPAISGANVLTF. As DNA, the CDR3 is TGTGCCAGCAGTCCTGCTATCTCTGGGGCCAACGTCCTGACTTTC.

The sample holds a few counts of this clonotype. CDR3 DNA sequence: TGCAGTGCTAGAACCCCTACTAGCCAGTACGAGCAGTACTTC. Translating it yields CSARTPTSQYEQYF. The chain recombines TRBV20-1 with TRBJ2-7; D may be TRBD2 (6 bases). The CDR3 sequence is 14 residues long. The germline CDR1 and CDR2 sequences are DFQATT and SNEGSKA (reference sequence). The germline V and J ends were trimmed by 2 bases and 4 bases, with 15 bases remaining between them.

This clonotype was detected only a few times. The V gene is TRBV6-5, the J gene TRBJ2-7, with 9 bases matching TRBD1. Germline V gives CDR1 MNHEY, CDR2 SVGAGI. CDR3 size: 15 residues. The junction had 10 bases not matched to a gene; V was cut back by 5 bases and J by 5 bases. This CDR3 reads CASSQQRDRDHEQYF. The CDR3 DNA is TGTGCCAGCAGTCAGCAACGGGACAGGGACCACGAGCAGTACTTC.